The 14 T cell receptor beta chains given below trace back to one sample, sequenced in a study of blood T cells in healthy people across ages. Then a second PCR, running roughly 7 to 11 cycles, was carried out with a sample-barcoded 5' primer and a J-beta primer mix. MiXCR, applied by TCRdb to the 5' RACE reads, yields one record per CDR3 protein. The data show 1.5 million to 2 million distinct CDR3 sequences, about 50% seen once. Sequenced material: blood. All receptors come from a woman aged 40 to 50 in good health.

This chain links TRBV7-2 with TRBJ1-2; 7 nucleotides agree with TRBD1. Germline V lookup: CDR1 SGHTA, CDR2 FQGNSA. The CDR3 totals 14 residues. V lost 7 bases, J lost 7 bases, and 12 bases stayed unmatched. CDR3 coding DNA: TGTGCCAGCACCAGAGACAGGGCCCCTACTGGCTACACCTTC. It yields the protein CASTRDRAPTGYTF.

The chain couples TRBV9 to TRBJ2-3; TRBD2 agrees at 10 bases. The trim removed 3 bases at V and 9 bases at J, leaving 7 bases unmatched. The CDR3 spans 14 residues. Per the germline V gene, CDR1 is SGDLS and CDR2 is YYNGEE. The CDR3 loop is CASSGSLLAGTQYF. CDR3 DNA sequence: TGTGCCAGCAGCGGGTCTTTACTAGCGGGAACGCAGTATTTT.

The chain recombines TRBV27 with TRBJ2-1; D not resolved. V shed 0 bases and J shed 0 bases, with 12 bases lying between them. CDR3 size: 17 residues. CDR1 and CDR2 (germline): MNHEY, SMNVEV (reference sequence). The CDR3 nucleotides are TGTGCCAGCAGTTTATCGTGGGCTGCGAGCTCCTACAATGAGCAGTTCTTC. Protein sequence: CASSLSWAASSYNEQFF.

The chain links TRBV5-1 to TRBJ1-6; D is undetermined. CDR3 length: 14 residues. Germline lookup yields CDR1 SGHRS and CDR2 YFSETQ. The V and J ends lost 2 bases and 11 bases respectively, with 14 bases between them. This CDR3 reads CASSFDHGRAPLHF. The CDR3 DNA reads as TGCGCCAGCAGCTTCGACCACGGCCGGGCACCCCTCCACTTT. The complete variable domain, with remaining parts taken from reference TRBV5-1 and TRBJ1-6, reads KAGVTQTPRYLIKTRGQQVTLSCSPISGHRSVSWYQQTPGQGLQFLFEYFSETQRNKGNFPGRFSGRQFSNSRSEMNVSTLELGDSALYLCASSFDHGRAPLHFGNGTRLTVT.

This clonotype occurred many times. The chain uses TRBV29-1 and TRBJ2-7; the match to TRBD2 covers 12 bases. The CDR3 totals 13 residues. V dropped 6 bases and J dropped 2; count of bases not matched to a gene: 2. The germline V gene encodes CDR1 SQVTM and CDR2 ANQGSEA. The CDR3 coding sequence is TGCAGCGTAGGACTAGCGGGAACCTACGAGCAGTACTTC. Translation gives CSVGLAGTYEQYF.

The chain couples TRBV20-1 to TRBJ2-3; TRBD2 aligns across 14 bases. Germline V lookup: CDR1 DFQATT, CDR2 SNEGSKA (reference sequence). The trim removed 6 bases at V and 8 bases at J, leaving 16 bases unmatched. The CDR3 covers 17 residues. CDR3 region: CSATAGLAGAHRSTQYF. CDR3 DNA sequence: TGCAGTGCAACCGCGGGACTAGCGGGGGCCCATCGGTCTACGCAGTATTTT.

CDR3 residues: CASSLARGGRGYEQYF. Written as DNA, the CDR3 is TGTGCCAGCAGCTTAGCGCGTGGAGGGAGAGGCTACGAGCAGTACTTC. V usage is TRBV7-6 and J usage is TRBJ2-7; D perhaps matches TRBD2 (6 bases). The CDR3 sequence is 16 residues long. Trimming took 0 bases from V and 3 from J, leaving 15 bases between them. The germline V gene encodes CDR1 SGHVS and CDR2 FNYEAQ. The variable domain in full, completed from reference TRBV7-6 and TRBJ2-7, reads GAGVSQSPRYKVTKRGQDVALRCDPISGHVSLYWYRQALGQGPEFLTYFNYEAQQDKSGLPNDRFSAERPEGSISTLTIQRTEQRDSAMYRCASSLARGGRGYEQYFGPGTRLTVT.

The V gene is TRBV6-1, the J gene TRBJ2-1; 11 nucleotides match TRBD2. CDR1 and CDR2 (germline): MNHNS, SASEGT. J gave up 2 bases and V 6 bases, and 3 bases lay outside the gene matches. This CDR3 is built from 15 residues. The CDR3 protein is CASRALAGAYNEQFF. The CDR3 nucleotides read TGTGCCAGCAGAGCACTAGCGGGGGCCTACAATGAGCAGTTCTTC.

This clonotype was counted a few times. The chain has TRBV7-2 and TRBJ2-3; D uncertain. Germline CDR1 is SGHTA and CDR2 is FQGNSA. This CDR3 spans 14 amino acids. V lost 5 bases and J 4 bases, leaving 13 bases between the germline ends. The CDR3: CASSPTAVADTQYF. CDR3 in DNA: TGTGCCAGCAGCCCCACGGCGGTGGCAGATACGCAGTATTTT. The whole variable domain, remainder taken from reference TRBV7-2 and TRBJ2-3, is GAGVSQSPSNKVTEKGKDVELRCDPISGHTALYWYRQSLGQGLEFLIYFQGNSAPDKSGLPSDRFSAERTGGSVSTLTIQRTQQEDSAVYLCASSPTAVADTQYFGPGTRLTVL.

This clonotype was seen a handful of times. One junction end does not reproduce the germline sequence, and a read error may be involved. The gene calls are TRBV20-1 and TRBJ1-6; D gene uncertain. The CDR3 spans 16 residues. CDR1 and CDR2 from the germline V gene are DFQATT and SNEGSKA (reference sequence). The CDR3: CSARDAGSSYNSPLHF. The CDR3 region has the DNA TGCAGTGCTAGAGATGCGGGGAGCTCCTATAATTCACCCCTTCACTTT.

This chain uses TRBV20-1 with TRBJ2-1; no definite D call. From germline, CDR1 is DFQATT and CDR2 SNEGSKA (reference sequence). Trimming took off 4 bases at V and 7 bases at J, with 8 bases between the two ends. The CDR3 runs 11 residues. The CDR3 nucleotides read TGCAGTGCTACAGACATAAATGAGCAGTTCTTC. Residues: CSATDINEQFF.

The chain uses TRBV6-2 or TRBV6-3 and TRBJ2-5; D might be TRBD1 (6 bases). In germline, CDR1 is MNHEY, CDR2 SVGEGT. V was cut by 6 bases and J by 11 bases, with 13 bases left in between. This CDR3 has 11 residues. CDR3 protein: CASRFPGEQYF. CDR3 DNA: TGTGCCAGCAGGTTCCCAGGGGAGCAGTACTTC.

The rearrangement links TRBV5-1 to TRBJ2-1; 9 bases are a match to TRBD1. The CDR3 is 19 residues long. The ends lost 0 bases at V and 10 bases at J; junction bases unmatched: 20. Germline assignment: CDR1 SGHRS and CDR2 YFSETQ. The CDR3, as DNA: TGCGCCAGCAGCTTGGCCCATCCCCGGGACAGGGCTCAGCGCTACGAGCAGTTCTTC. It is translated as CASSLAHPRDRAQRYEQFF.

The chain combines TRBV7-3 with TRBJ1-2; 8 bases fit TRBD1. J lost 7 bases, V lost 2 bases, and 9 bases had no gene match. Per germline, CDR1 SGHTA and CDR2 FQGTGA. The CDR3 has 15 residues. CDR3 bases: TGTGCCAGCAGCTTAGAGGCCAGGACAGGGAGTGGCTACACCTTC. It yields the protein CASSLEARTGSGYTF.